Below are 18 T cell receptor beta chains sequenced from a single sample in a study of T cells in Graves' hyperthyroidism and ophthalmopathy. Researchers amplified the TCR beta CDR3 regions from RNA transcripts. With the HTBI primer set, the TCR CDR3 went through a first round of RT-PCR. TCRdb itself ran the multiplex PCR reads through MiXCR, one entry per CDR3 protein. This sample carries approximately 640,000 distinct CDR3 sequences, 17% of them seen once, and the ten largest clones take roughly 16%. Source material: blood. These TCRs come from a man between 50 and 59 years old with Graves' hyperthyroidism.

There are many counts of this clonotype. The CDR3 sequence is CSARDSGDSPLHF. CDR3 sequence (DNA): TGCAGTGCTAGAGATTCGGGGGATTCACCCCTCCACTTT. The chain couples TRBV20-1 to TRBJ1-6; possible D gene TRBD1, 5 bases. This CDR3 contains 13 residues. The germline V gene has CDR1 DFQATT and CDR2 SNEGSKA (reference sequence). The V and J ends lost 0 bases and 8 bases respectively, with 8 bases between them.

Ten or more counts support this clonotype. The chain links TRBV2 to TRBJ1-1; 7 bases fit TRBD1. The length of the CDR3 is 14 residues. Germline CDR1 and CDR2: SNHLY and FYNNEI. The ends lost 1 base at V and 4 bases at J; junction bases unmatched: 3. CDR3 region: CASSEEGAITEAFF. DNA for the CDR3: TGTGCCAGCAGTGAAGAGGGGGCAATCACTGAAGCTTTCTTT.

Ten or more counts support this clonotype. The rearrangement joins TRBV30 to TRBJ2-1; weak D call: TRBD2 (6 bases). Germline V gene data show CDR1 as GTSNPN and CDR2 as SVGIG (reference sequence). The CDR3 runs 14 residues. V lost 4 bases and J lost 5, with 15 bases in between. CDR3 sequence (DNA): TGTGCCTGGAAGATTGGACTACTAAACAATGAGCAGTTCTTC. Translating gives CAWKIGLLNNEQFF.

The V and J genes are TRBV14 and TRBJ2-3; 7 bases map to TRBD1. Trimming took 4 bases from V and 1 from J; bases not matched to a gene: 8. The CDR3 runs to 16 residues. CDR1 is SGHDN, CDR2 FVKESK, per germline. CDR3 sequence: CASSLSSGTGTDTQYF. The DNA of the CDR3 is TGTGCCAGCAGCCTTTCATCCGGGACAGGCACAGATACGCAGTATTTT.

This clonotype was picked up many times. J is TRBJ1-1 and V is TRBV9; 8 positions match TRBD1. The V segment lost 3 bases and the J segment 5 bases; nucleotides outside the gene matches: 3. The CDR3 runs 13 residues. CDR1 is SGDLS, CDR2 YYNGEE, per germline. This CDR3 reads CASSGQGKTEAFF. DNA for the CDR3: TGTGCCAGCAGCGGACAGGGGAAGACTGAAGCTTTCTTT.

The rearrangement joins TRBV5-1 to TRBJ2-7; 7 positions agree with TRBD1. The trim removed 0 bases at V and 7 bases at J, leaving 7 bases unmatched. Germline V gene lookup returns CDR1 SGHRS and CDR2 YFSETQ. This CDR3 is built from 14 residues. DNA of the CDR3: TGCGCCAGCAGCTTGGGAAGGGGGCCGTTGGAGCAGTACTTC. Its translation is CASSLGRGPLEQYF.

This clonotype was observed many times. The rearrangement links TRBV28 to TRBJ2-1; perhaps TRBD1 as D (5 bases). V lost 7 bases to trimming and J lost 5 bases, with 15 bases between them. The CDR3 has 14 residues. Germline V gene sequence: CDR1 MDHEN, CDR2 SYDVKM. CDR3: CASKGAAYHNEQFF. CDR3 sequence (DNA): TGTGCCAGCAAAGGGGCTGCTTACCACAATGAGCAGTTCTTC.

In this sample, this clonotype turned up once. The chain carries TRBV3-1 and TRBJ1-2; maybe TRBD1 (6 bases). The CDR3 contains 16 residues. Germline V gene data show CDR1 as LGHDT and CDR2 as YNNKEL (reference sequence). V was cut by 1 base and J by 0 bases, with 12 bases left in between. CDR3 bases: TGTGCCAGCAGCCAAGCACCACAGGGAGCTAACTATGGCTACACCTTC. As protein: CASSQAPQGANYGYTF. Full variable domain (missing parts from reference TRBV3-1 and TRBJ1-2): DTAVSQTPKYLVTQMGNDKSIKCEQNLGHDTMYWYKQDSKKFLKIMFSYNNKELIINETVPNRFSPKSPDKAHLNLHINSLELGDSAVYFCASSQAPQGANYGYTFGSGTRLTVV.

The V gene is TRBV13, the J gene TRBJ2-2; D may be TRBD2 (5 bases). The CDR3 is 15 amino acids. Trimming stripped 1 base from V and 3 bases from J, with 9 bases between. The germline V gene encodes CDR1 PRHDT and CDR2 FYEKMQ (reference sequence). The CDR3 loop is CASSLVRGHTGELFF. CDR3 DNA sequence: TGTGCCAGCAGCTTAGTCCGGGGTCACACCGGGGAGCTGTTTTTT.

This clonotype was observed a few times. The genes are TRBV7-9 and TRBJ2-7; 7 bases align to TRBD2. The CDR3 loop spans 16 amino acids. The junction had 7 bases not matched to a gene; V was cut back by 0 bases and J by 2 bases. Germline lookup yields CDR1 SEHNR and CDR2 FQNEAQ (reference sequence). The CDR3 nucleotides read TGTGCCAGCAGCTTAGCGGGGGGGATGCCTCCCTACGAGCAGTACTTC. It codes for CASSLAGGMPPYEQYF.

The sample holds a few counts of this clonotype. The chain couples TRBV29-1 to TRBJ1-2, with D possibly TRBD1 on 6 matching bases. The CDR3 covers 13 residues. Germline assignment: CDR1 SQVTM and CDR2 ANQGSEA. The V gene lost 6 bases and the J gene lost 8 bases, with 19 bases spanning the gap. CDR3 in DNA: TGCAGCGTCGAGGGGGGTACCCCGGGGGGCTACACCTTC. It encodes CSVEGGTPGGYTF. The full variable domain, with the rest looked up from reference TRBV29-1 and TRBJ1-2, is SAVISQKPSRDICQRGTSLTIQCQVDSQVTMMFWYRQQPGQSLTLIATANQGSEATYESGFVIDKFPISRPNLTFSTLTVSNMSPEDSSIYLCSVEGGTPGGYTFGSGTRLTVV.

This clonotype was found many times. This chain joins TRBV30 and TRBJ1-5, with D possibly TRBD1 on 6 matching bases. Germline values: CDR1 GTSNPN, CDR2 SVGIG (reference sequence). This CDR3 region has 15 residues. The V end lost 0 bases, the J end lost 2 bases, and 11 bases lay between the germline ends. The CDR3 bases are TGTGCCTGGAGTGTAATGCCAGGGGGCAATCAGCCCCAGCATTTT. Translation: CAWSVMPGGNQPQHF.

DNA for the CDR3: TGTGCCAGCAGTGCCGGGACTAGCGCCATTCACAATGAGCAGTTCTTC. Its protein is CASSAGTSAIHNEQFF. The chain recombines TRBV6-1 with TRBJ2-1, with 10 bases matching TRBD2. The CDR3 is made up of 16 amino acids. The trim removed 4 bases at V and 5 bases at J, leaving 8 bases unmatched. Germline CDR1 reads MNHNS; CDR2 reads SASEGT.

CDR3 in amino acids: CASSLGAEPFTDTQYF. For the CDR3, the DNA is TGTGCCAGCAGTCTAGGGGCGGAACCCTTCACAGATACGCAGTATTTT. The chain combines TRBV28 with TRBJ2-3, with D possibly being TRBD1 (5 bases). V was clipped by 5 bases and J by 2 bases, with 17 bases between them. CDR1 and CDR2 from the germline V gene are MDHEN and SYDVKM. The CDR3 totals 16 residues.

Many counts were recorded for this clonotype. The chain has TRBV7-2 and TRBJ1-6; D is unclear. CDR3 length: 18 amino acids. Germline V gives CDR1 SGHTA, CDR2 FQGNSA. V lost 1 base and J 10 bases, leaving 23 bases between the germline ends. For the CDR3, the DNA is TGTGCCAGCAGCTTAGTATACGCTGGAGTTGGTGGGAAATCACCCCTCCACTTT. This sequence encodes CASSLVYAGVGGKSPLHF.

The V gene is TRBV25-1, the J gene TRBJ2-2; D unclear. Trimming took off 8 bases at V and 6 bases at J, with 10 bases between the two ends. The CDR3 covers 12 residues. Germline lookup yields CDR1 MGHDK and CDR2 SYGVNS. The CDR3 loop is CASGPHAGELFF. DNA for the CDR3: TGTGCCAGCGGCCCGCACGCCGGGGAGCTGTTTTTT.

The chain combines TRBV28 with TRBJ2-7; 9 bases match TRBD1. With V trimmed by 5 bases and J by 5 bases, 4 bases remained unmatched. The germline V gene has CDR1 MDHEN and CDR2 SYDVKM. The CDR3 contains 13 residues. The CDR3 loop reads CASSRDRVNEQYF. The DNA of the CDR3 is TGTGCCAGCAGTCGGGACAGGGTTAACGAGCAGTACTTC. Based on the CDR3 plus reference TRBV28 and TRBJ2-7, the full variable domain is DVKVTQSSRYLVKRTGEKVFLECVQDMDHENMFWYRQDPGLGLRLIYFSYDVKMKEKGDIPEGYSVSREKKERFSLILESASTNQTSMYLCASSRDRVNEQYFGPGTRLTVT.

The chain uses TRBV18 and TRBJ2-1, with TRBD2 matching over 9 bases. V lost 5 bases to trimming and J lost 8 bases; unmatched junction nucleotides: 7. This CDR3 is 14 amino acids long. Germline values: CDR1 KGHSH, CDR2 LQKENI. The CDR3 sequence is CASSTWTSEDEQFF. The DNA for the CDR3 is TGTGCCAGCTCAACCTGGACTAGCGAGGATGAGCAGTTCTTC.